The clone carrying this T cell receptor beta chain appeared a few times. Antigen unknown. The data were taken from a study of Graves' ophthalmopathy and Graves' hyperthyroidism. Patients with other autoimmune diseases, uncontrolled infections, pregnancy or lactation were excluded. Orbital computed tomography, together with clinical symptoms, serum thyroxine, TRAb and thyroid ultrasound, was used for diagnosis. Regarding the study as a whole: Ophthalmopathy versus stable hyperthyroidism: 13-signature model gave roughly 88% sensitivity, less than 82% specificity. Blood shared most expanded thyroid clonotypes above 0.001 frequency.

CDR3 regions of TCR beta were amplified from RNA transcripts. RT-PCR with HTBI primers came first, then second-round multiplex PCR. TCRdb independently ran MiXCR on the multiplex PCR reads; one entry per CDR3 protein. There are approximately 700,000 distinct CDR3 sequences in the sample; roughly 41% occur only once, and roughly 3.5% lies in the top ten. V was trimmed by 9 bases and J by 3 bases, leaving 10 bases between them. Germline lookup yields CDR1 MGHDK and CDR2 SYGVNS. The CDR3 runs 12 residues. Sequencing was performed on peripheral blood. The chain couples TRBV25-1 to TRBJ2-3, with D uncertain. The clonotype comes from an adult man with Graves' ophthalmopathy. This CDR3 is CASEGRTDTQYF. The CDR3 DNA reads TGTGCCAGTGAAGGGCGGACAGATACGCAGTATTTT. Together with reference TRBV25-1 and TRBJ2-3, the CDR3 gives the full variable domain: EADIYQTPRYLVIGTGKKITLECSQTMGHDKMYWYQQDPGMELHLIHYSYGVNSTEKGDLSSESTVSRIRTEHFPLTLESARPSHTSQYLCASEGRTDTQYFGPGTRLTVL.